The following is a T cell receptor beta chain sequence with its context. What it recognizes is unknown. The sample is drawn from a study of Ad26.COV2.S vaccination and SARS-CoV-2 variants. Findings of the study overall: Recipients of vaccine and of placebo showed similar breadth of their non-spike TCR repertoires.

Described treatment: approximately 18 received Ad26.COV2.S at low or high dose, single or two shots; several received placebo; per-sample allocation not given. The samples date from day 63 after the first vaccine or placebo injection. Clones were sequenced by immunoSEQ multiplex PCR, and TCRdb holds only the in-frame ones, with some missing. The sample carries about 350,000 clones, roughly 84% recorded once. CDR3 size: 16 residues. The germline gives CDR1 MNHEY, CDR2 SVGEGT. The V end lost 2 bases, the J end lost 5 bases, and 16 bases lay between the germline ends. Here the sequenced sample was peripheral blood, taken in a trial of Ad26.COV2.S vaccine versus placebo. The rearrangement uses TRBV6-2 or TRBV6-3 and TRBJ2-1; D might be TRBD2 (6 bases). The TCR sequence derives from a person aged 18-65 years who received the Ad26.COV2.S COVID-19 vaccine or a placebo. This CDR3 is CASSYIAAGLNNEQFF. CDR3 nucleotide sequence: TGTGCCAGCAGTTACATAGCGGCGGGGCTTAACAATGAGCAGTTCTTC.